These T cell receptor gamma chains were read from a single sample in a study of intestinal T cells in coeliac disease. TCRdb reanalysed the multiplex PCR reads with CATT. The sample holds several hundred gamma-chain clones; around two fifths are singletons and the top ten take approximately 22%. The specimen was a duodenal biopsy. The receptor set was obtained from a human donor with celiac disease. CDR3s include the opening cysteine and the closing phenylalanine or tryptophan. Fields, in order: CDR3 DNA, CDR3 protein, V gene, clone size, J gene. A row's size may be missing; if present it is once, few, many or a size class.

CDR3 DNA: TGTGCCATCCTGGGACCCGTTTGTTATAAGAAACTCTTT; CDR3 protein: CAILGPVCYKKLF; V gene: TRGV8; clone size: NA; J gene: TRGJ1/TRGJ2
CDR3 DNA: TGTGCCACCTGGGGAACGGGGATTATTTATAAGAAACTCTTT; CDR3 protein: CATWGTGIIYKKLF; V gene: TRGV4; clone size: NA; J gene: TRGJ1/TRGJ2
CDR3 DNA: TGTGCCTTGTGGGAGGTGCAGAGGTATAAGAAACTCTTT; CDR3 protein: CALWEVQRYKKLF; V gene: TRGV9; clone size: NA; J gene: TRGJ1/TRGJ2
CDR3 DNA: TGTGCCACCTGTTTGGACCCAAGGAAACTCTTT; CDR3 protein: CATCLDPRKLF; V gene: TRGV2; clone size: NA; J gene: TRGJ1/TRGJ2
CDR3 DNA: TGTGCCACCTGGGAGGAGTATTATAAGAAACTCTTT; CDR3 protein: CATWEEYYKKLF; V gene: TRGV8; clone size: hyperexpanded; J gene: TRGJ1/TRGJ2
CDR3 DNA: TGTGCCACCTGGGACGGGCGCCGGGATAAGAAACTCTTT; CDR3 protein: CATWDGRRDKKLF; V gene: TRGV2; clone size: large; J gene: TRGJ1/TRGJ2
CDR3 DNA: TGTGCCACCTGGGACGGGCCAGTTGGTTGGTTCAAGATATTT; CDR3 protein: CATWDGPVGWFKIF; V gene: TRGV2; clone size: few; J gene: TRGJP1
CDR3 DNA: TGTGCTGTGTGGGATCTTAATACCACTGGTTGGTTCAAGATATTT; CDR3 protein: CAVWDLNTTGWFKIF; V gene: TRGV10; clone size: NA; J gene: TRGJP1
CDR3 DNA: TGTGCTGCGTGGGATTGGGAACCACAACACGAGTCCCGGGGCTATTATAAGAAACTCTTT; CDR3 protein: CAAWDWEPQHESRGYYKKLF; V gene: TRGV10; clone size: NA; J gene: TRGJ1/TRGJ2
CDR3 DNA: TGTGCCACTGGACAGCCCTCAAATTATTATAAGAAACTCTTT; CDR3 protein: CATGQPSNYYKKLF; V gene: TRGV3; clone size: NA; J gene: TRGJ1/TRGJ2
CDR3 DNA: TGTGCCGACCTGGGACAGGTAGTTTATTATAAGAAACTCTTT; CDR3 protein: CADLGQVVYYKKLF; V gene: TRGV3; clone size: NA; J gene: TRGJ1/TRGJ2
CDR3 DNA: TGTGCCACCTGGGATGAGATAAGAAAACTCTTT; CDR3 protein: CATWDEIRKLF; V gene: TRGV8; clone size: NA; J gene: TRGJ1/TRGJ2
CDR3 DNA: TGTGCCACCTGGGACAGGCGGGACGGGAAGGGGAAACTCTTT; CDR3 protein: CATWDRRDGKGKLF; V gene: TRGV5; clone size: NA; J gene: TRGJ1/TRGJ2
CDR3 DNA: TGTGCCACCTACGGTCCACCCACGAGTGATTGGATCAAGACGTTT; CDR3 protein: CATYGPPTSDWIKTF; V gene: TRGV2; clone size: few; J gene: TRGJP2
CDR3 DNA: TGTGCCACCTGGGACAAGGCAAGAATTTATTATAAGAAACTCTTT; CDR3 protein: CATWDKARIYYKKLF; V gene: TRGV3; clone size: once; J gene: TRGJ1/TRGJ2
CDR3 DNA: TGTGCTGCGTGGGAACCACTTGGTTGGTTCAAGATATTT; CDR3 protein: CAAWEPLGWFKIF; V gene: TRGV10; clone size: NA; J gene: TRGJP1
CDR3 DNA: TGTGCCACCTGGGATAGGGGGGATGAAACCACTGGTTGGTTCAAGATATTT; CDR3 protein: CATWDRGDETTGWFKIF; V gene: TRGV8; clone size: NA; J gene: TRGJP1
CDR3 DNA: TGTGCCACCTGGATCCCCCCTTCGGATTATTATAAGAAACTCTTT; CDR3 protein: CATWIPPSDYYKKLF; V gene: TRGV8; clone size: few; J gene: TRGJ1/TRGJ2
CDR3 DNA: TGTGCCACCTGGGACGAGCCGGGGGGTAGTTATAAGAAACTCTTT; CDR3 protein: CATWDEPGGSYKKLF; V gene: TRGV3; clone size: once; J gene: TRGJ1/TRGJ2
CDR3 DNA: TGTGCCACCTGGGGGCCGGGGGGTTATAAGAAACTCTTT; CDR3 protein: CATWGPGGYKKLF; V gene: TRGV8; clone size: NA; J gene: TRGJ1/TRGJ2
CDR3 DNA: TGTGCCACCGTGGGACTAAGGACCCTAAGTAAACTCTTT; CDR3 protein: CATVGLRTLSKLF; V gene: TRGV8; clone size: NA; J gene: TRGJ1/TRGJ2
CDR3 DNA: TGTGCCACCTGGGATAGCCAGAATTATTATAAGAAACTCTTT; CDR3 protein: CATWDSQNYYKKLF; V gene: TRGV8; clone size: large; J gene: TRGJ1/TRGJ2
CDR3 DNA: TGTGCCACCTGGGCTTGTGAGGTAGTTGATTGGATCAAGACGTTT; CDR3 protein: CATWACEVVDWIKTF; V gene: TRGV8; clone size: NA; J gene: TRGJP2
CDR3 DNA: TGTGCCACCTGGGACAGTTACTATTATAAGAAACTCTTT; CDR3 protein: CATWDSYYYKKLF; V gene: TRGV2; clone size: large; J gene: TRGJ1/TRGJ2
CDR3 DNA: TGTGCCACCTGGGACGAACTTATAAGGAAACTCTTT; CDR3 protein: CATWDELIRKLF; V gene: TRGV4; clone size: NA; J gene: TRGJ1/TRGJ2
CDR3 DNA: TGTGCTGCGTGGGATTTCGTGGAAGTCACTGGTTGGTTCAAGATATTT; CDR3 protein: CAAWDFVEVTGWFKIF; V gene: TRGV10; clone size: NA; J gene: TRGJP1
CDR3 DNA: TGTGCCACCTGGGACAGGGCGCGGGGGAAGCTCTTT; CDR3 protein: CATWDRARGKLF; V gene: TRGV3; clone size: NA; J gene: TRGJ1/TRGJ2
CDR3 DNA: TGTGCCACCTGGGAAAAAACACGGATCATTATAAAGAAACTCTTT; CDR3 protein: CATWEKTRIIIKKLF; V gene: TRGV5; clone size: NA; J gene: TRGJ1/TRGJ2
CDR3 DNA: TGTGCCACCGTGGGACAGGCCGGGGGGTATAAGAAACTCTTT; CDR3 protein: CATVGQAGGYKKLF; V gene: TRGV5; clone size: NA; J gene: TRGJ1/TRGJ2
CDR3 DNA: TGTGCCACCTGGGACGGGTCCTTTTGGATCAAGACGTTT; CDR3 protein: CATWDGSFWIKTF; V gene: TRGV2; clone size: NA; J gene: TRGJP2
CDR3 DNA: TGTGCCTTGTGGACTTATTATAAGAAACTCTTT; CDR3 protein: CALWTYYKKLF; V gene: TRGV9; clone size: hyperexpanded; J gene: TRGJ1/TRGJ2
CDR3 DNA: TGTGCCACCTGGGATGGGGCCCTGGGGCCGGAGACTTATAAGAAACTCTTT; CDR3 protein: CATWDGALGPETYKKLF; V gene: TRGV4; clone size: once; J gene: TRGJ1/TRGJ2
CDR3 DNA: TGTGCCTGCTGGATAGGCCAACAGACTACAAAGAAACTCTTT; CDR3 protein: CACWIGQQTTKKLF; V gene: TRGV11; clone size: few; J gene: TRGJ1/TRGJ2
CDR3 DNA: TGTGCCACCTGGGACAGGCTCCCCGTAAGGTATAAGAAACTCTTT; CDR3 protein: CATWDRLPVRYKKLF; V gene: TRGV3; clone size: large; J gene: TRGJ1/TRGJ2
CDR3 DNA: TGTGCCACCTGGGGATGGGCCCTGGGCCGGGAGACTTATAAGAAACTCTTT; CDR3 protein: CATWGWALGRETYKKLF; V gene: TRGV4; clone size: NA; J gene: TRGJ1/TRGJ2
CDR3 DNA: TGTGCCACCTGGGACGGCCTCTGGATTGATTATAAGAAACTCTTT; CDR3 protein: CATWDGLWIDYKKLF; V gene: TRGV2; clone size: NA; J gene: TRGJ1/TRGJ2
CDR3 DNA: TGTGCTGCGTGGGACCGAGGCCCTTATTATTATAAGAAACTCTTT; CDR3 protein: CAAWDRGPYYYKKLF; V gene: TRGV10; clone size: NA; J gene: TRGJ1/TRGJ2
CDR3 DNA: TGTGCCACCTGGGACAGGCTTCGAAGGACGAAACTCTTT; CDR3 protein: CATWDRLRRTKLF; V gene: TRGV3; clone size: large; J gene: TRGJ1/TRGJ2